The T cell receptor beta chain under discussion was sequenced for a study of tumor-infiltrating lymphocytes in primary liver carcinoma. On the study more broadly: Maximum tumor diameters ranged from roughly 4.2 to 11 cm, stage T1-T3 N0M0.

About this clonotype: The germline gene is not matched at one end of the junction; a read error may be the cause.

CDR3 length equals 16 residues. Germline CDR1 is SGHVS and CDR2 is FQNEAQ. The tissue used was unsorted bulk material of about 17-33 mg. RNA and DNA were co-extracted from it with the AllPrep DNA/RNA mini kit. None of the patients had received treatment, and all had chronic HBV infection. All tumor specimens exceeded 75% viable tumor cells. Synthesis of TCR beta cDNA was carried out from about 0.55 ug total RNA with a constant-region primer. TCR beta libraries came from three nested multiplex PCR rounds using slightly modified ARM-PCR. The study ran its first two PCR rounds for roughly 10 cycles each, using TRBV1-TRBV30 forward primers and a C-beta reverse primer. TCRdb passed the multiplex PCR reads through MiXCR, listing each CDR3 protein once. The profile shows fewer than 110,000 distinct CDR3 sequences, about 63% of them singletons.

The chain links TRBV7-8 to TRBJ2-1, with D possibly being TRBD1 (6 bases). This clonotype was sampled from a woman aged 55-69 years with primary liver carcinoma and hepatitis B virus infection. Sequencing used liver tumor tissue from sampling region 2. Sample subset: tumor region T2, inferior pole. In DNA, the CDR3 is TGTGCAAGCAGCCCCCGGGACACCTCCTGGGCCGATGAGCAGTTCTTC. As protein: CASSPRDTSWADEQFF. Drawing the rest from reference TRBV7-8 and TRBJ2-1, the complete variable domain is GAGVSQSPRYKVAKRGQDVALRCDPISGHVSLFWYQQALGQGPEFLTYFQNEAQLDKSGLPSDRFFAERPEGSVSTLKIQRTQQEDSAVYLCASSPRDTSWADEQFFGPGTRLTVL.